This note documents a single T cell receptor beta chain sequence. Its antigen is unknown. This specimen comes from a study of cytomegalovirus exposure and HLA in healthy donors. General study points: When the data were analyzed later, several of the most significant clusters appeared to be linked to common viral pathogens. Per a later analysis, HLA-associated TCR beta chains showed more clonal expansion than other, equally common TCR beta chains.

The PCR had 60 Vbeta and 13 Jbeta primers. Repertoires were generated with immunoSEQ multiplex PCR, while TCRdb's copy carries only in-frame clones and drops some. The sample lists some 90,000 clones, over 70% occurring once. The V and J ends lost 2 bases and 3 bases, in that order; junction bases with no gene match: 9. CDR1 and CDR2 from the germline V gene are GTSNPN and SVGIG (reference sequence). The CDR3 contains 16 residues. The sequenced sample consisted of PBMCs. The rearrangement joins TRBV30 to TRBJ2-1; 8 bases align to TRBD2. This receptor was obtained from a boy aged 10-17 years in good health and CMV-seronegative. The CDR3 DNA reads TGTGCCTGGAGTACGTTACTAGCGGTAGTCTACAATGAGCAGTTCTTC. Encoded protein: CAWSTLLAVVYNEQFF.